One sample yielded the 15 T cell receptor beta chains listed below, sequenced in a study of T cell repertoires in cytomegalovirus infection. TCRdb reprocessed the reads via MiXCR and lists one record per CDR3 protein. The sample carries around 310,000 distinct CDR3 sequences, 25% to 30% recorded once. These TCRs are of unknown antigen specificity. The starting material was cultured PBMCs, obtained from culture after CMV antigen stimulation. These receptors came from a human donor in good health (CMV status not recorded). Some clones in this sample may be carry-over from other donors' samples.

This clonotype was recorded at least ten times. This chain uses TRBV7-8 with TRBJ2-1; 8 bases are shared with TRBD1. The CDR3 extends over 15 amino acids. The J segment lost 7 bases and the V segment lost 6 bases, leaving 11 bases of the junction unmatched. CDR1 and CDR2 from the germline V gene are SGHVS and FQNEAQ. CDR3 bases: TGTGCCAGCAGACCCCCAGGGGGCCCGAGGAATGAGCAGTTCTTC. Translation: CASRPPGGPRNEQFF.

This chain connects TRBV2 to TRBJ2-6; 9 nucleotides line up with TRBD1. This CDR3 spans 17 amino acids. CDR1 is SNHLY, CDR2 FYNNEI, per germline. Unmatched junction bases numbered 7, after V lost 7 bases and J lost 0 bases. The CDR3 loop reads CASKLQGATSGANVLTF. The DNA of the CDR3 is TGTGCCAGCAAGTTACAGGGGGCCACCTCTGGGGCCAACGTCCTGACTTTC. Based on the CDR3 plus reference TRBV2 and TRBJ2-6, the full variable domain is EPEVTQTPSHQVTQMGQEVILRCVPISNHLYFYWYRQILGQKVEFLVSFYNNEISEKSEIFDDQFSVERPDGSNFTLKIRSTKLEDSAMYFCASKLQGATSGANVLTFGAGSRLTVL.

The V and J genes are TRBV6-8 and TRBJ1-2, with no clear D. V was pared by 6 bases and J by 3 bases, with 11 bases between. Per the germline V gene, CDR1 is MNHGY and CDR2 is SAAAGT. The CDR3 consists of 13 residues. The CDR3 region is CASSKVADYGYTF. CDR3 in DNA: TGTGCCAGCAGCAAAGTGGCGGACTATGGCTACACCTTC.

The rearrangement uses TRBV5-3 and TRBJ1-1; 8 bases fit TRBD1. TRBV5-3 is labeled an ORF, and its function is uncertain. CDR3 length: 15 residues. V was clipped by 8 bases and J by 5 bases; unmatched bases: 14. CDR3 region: CASRILAGGNTEAFF. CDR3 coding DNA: TGTGCCAGCAGGATCCTCGCAGGGGGCAATACTGAAGCTTTCTTT.

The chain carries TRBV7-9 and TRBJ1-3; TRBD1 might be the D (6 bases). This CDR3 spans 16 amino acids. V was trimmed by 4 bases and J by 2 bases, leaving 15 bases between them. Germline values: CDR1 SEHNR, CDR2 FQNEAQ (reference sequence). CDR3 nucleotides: TGTGCCAGCAGCTGGGACGGGGGGGGCCCTGGAAACACCATATATTTT. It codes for CASSWDGGGPGNTIYF.

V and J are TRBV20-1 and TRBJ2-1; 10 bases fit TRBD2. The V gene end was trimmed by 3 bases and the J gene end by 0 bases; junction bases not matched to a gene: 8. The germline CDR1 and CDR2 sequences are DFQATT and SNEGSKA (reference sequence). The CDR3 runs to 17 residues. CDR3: CSARTWGLATSYNEQFF. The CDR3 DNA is TGCAGTGCTAGGACGTGGGGACTAGCGACCTCCTACAATGAGCAGTTCTTC.

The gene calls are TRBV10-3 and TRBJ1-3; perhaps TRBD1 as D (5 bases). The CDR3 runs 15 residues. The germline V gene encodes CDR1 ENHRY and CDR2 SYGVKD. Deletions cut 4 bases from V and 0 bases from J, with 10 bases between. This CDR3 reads CAISATENSGNTIYF. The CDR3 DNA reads TGTGCCATCAGTGCGACAGAAAACTCTGGAAACACCATATATTTT.

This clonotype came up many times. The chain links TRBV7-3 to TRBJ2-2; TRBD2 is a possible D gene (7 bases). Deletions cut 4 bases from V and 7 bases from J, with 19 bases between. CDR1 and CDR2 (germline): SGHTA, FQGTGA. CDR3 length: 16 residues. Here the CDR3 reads CASSSLGLGGGGELFF. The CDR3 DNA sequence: TGTGCCAGCAGCTCCCTAGGACTAGGGGGAGGCGGGGAGCTGTTTTTT. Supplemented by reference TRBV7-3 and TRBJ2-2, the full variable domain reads GAGVSQTPSNKVTEKGKYVELRCDPISGHTALYWYRQSLGQGPEFLIYFQGTGAADDSGLPNDRFFAVRPEGSVSTLKIQRTERGDSAVYLCASSSLGLGGGGELFFGEGSRLTVL.

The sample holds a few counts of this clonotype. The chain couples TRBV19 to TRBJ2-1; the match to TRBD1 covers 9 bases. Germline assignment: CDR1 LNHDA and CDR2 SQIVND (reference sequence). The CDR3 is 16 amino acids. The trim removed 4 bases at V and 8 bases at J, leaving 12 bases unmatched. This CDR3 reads CASSTLPGQGGDEQFF. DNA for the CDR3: TGTGCCAGTAGTACTCTCCCGGGACAGGGAGGCGATGAGCAGTTCTTC.

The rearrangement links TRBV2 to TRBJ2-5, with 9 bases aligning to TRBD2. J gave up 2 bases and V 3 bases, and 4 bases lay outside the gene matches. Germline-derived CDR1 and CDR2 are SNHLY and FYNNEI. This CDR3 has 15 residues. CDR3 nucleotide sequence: TGTGCCAGCAGTGAGCTAGCGGGGATTCAAGAGACCCAGTACTTC. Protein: CASSELAGIQETQYF.

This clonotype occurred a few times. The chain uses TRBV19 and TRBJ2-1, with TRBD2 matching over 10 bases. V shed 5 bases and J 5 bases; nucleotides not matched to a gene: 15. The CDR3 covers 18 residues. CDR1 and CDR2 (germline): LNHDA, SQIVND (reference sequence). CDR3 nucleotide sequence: TGTGCCAGTAGTCTGGAGATCCCGGGACTAGCGAGAAACAATGAGCAGTTCTTC. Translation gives CASSLEIPGLARNNEQFF. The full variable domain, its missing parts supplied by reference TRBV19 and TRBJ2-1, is DGGITQSPKYLFRKEGQNVTLSCEQNLNHDAMYWYRQDPGQGLRLIYYSQIVNDFQKGDIAEGYSVSREKKESFPLTVTSAQKNPTAFYLCASSLEIPGLARNNEQFFGPGTRLTVL.

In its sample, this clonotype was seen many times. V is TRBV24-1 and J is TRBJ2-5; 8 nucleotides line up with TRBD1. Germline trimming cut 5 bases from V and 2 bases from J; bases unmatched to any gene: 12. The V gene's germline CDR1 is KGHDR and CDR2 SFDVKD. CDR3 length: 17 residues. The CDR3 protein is CATSAGRTGLGQETQYF. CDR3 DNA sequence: TGTGCCACCAGTGCGGGGCGGACAGGGCTGGGGCAAGAGACCCAGTACTTC.

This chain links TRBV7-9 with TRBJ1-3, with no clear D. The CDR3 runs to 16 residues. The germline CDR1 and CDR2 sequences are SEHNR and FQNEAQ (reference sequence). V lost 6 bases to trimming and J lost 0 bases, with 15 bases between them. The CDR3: CASRPNMRDSGNTIYF. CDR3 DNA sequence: TGTGCCAGCAGACCTAACATGAGAGACTCTGGAAACACCATATATTTT.

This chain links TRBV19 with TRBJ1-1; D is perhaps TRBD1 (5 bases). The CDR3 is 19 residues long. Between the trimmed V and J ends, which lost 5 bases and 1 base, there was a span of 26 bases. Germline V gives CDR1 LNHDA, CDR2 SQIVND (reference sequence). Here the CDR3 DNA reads TGTGCCAGTAGTCCAGGATTCGCCAGGGCCGGGTTGGGGAACACTGAAGCTTTCTTT. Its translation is CASSPGFARAGLGNTEAFF.

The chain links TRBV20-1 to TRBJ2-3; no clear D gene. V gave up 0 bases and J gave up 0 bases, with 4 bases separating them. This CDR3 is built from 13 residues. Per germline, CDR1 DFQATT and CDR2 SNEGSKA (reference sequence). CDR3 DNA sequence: TGCAGTGCTAGAGATAGGAGCACAGATACGCAGTATTTT. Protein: CSARDRSTDTQYF.